This T cell receptor (beta chain) appears in the sequencing data of a study of blood T cells in healthy people across ages. Trimming shortened V by 6 bases and J by 4 bases, and 21 bases separated the two germline ends. The V gene's germline CDR1 is DFQATT and CDR2 SNEGSKA (reference sequence). This CDR3 has 15 amino acids. This clonotype was seen more than once but under ten times. Donors were healthy Caucasian individuals from Russia aged roughly 6 to 90. Combining a sample-barcoded 5' primer with a J-beta primer mix, a second PCR ran for roughly 7 to 11 cycles. Researchers report that each sample yielded at least 2.5 million CDR3-containing paired-end reads. TCRdb itself ran the 5' RACE reads through MiXCR, one entry per CDR3 protein. The data show 1 million or so distinct CDR3 sequences, with less than 50% seen just once and 18% held by the top ten.

This clonotype was obtained from an older woman in good health. Specimen: blood. The rearrangement uses TRBV20-1 and TRBJ1-1; no definite D call. Here the CDR3 reads CSAEYLTRAITEAFF. The CDR3 coding sequence is TGCAGTGCGGAGTACCTAACTAGGGCAATCACTGAAGCTTTCTTT.